This T cell receptor (beta chain) was sequenced during a study of tumor-infiltrating lymphocytes in primary liver carcinoma (dated by TCRdb to the late 2010s). For the study in its entirety: Between November 2015 and March 2016, about five patients in China with histopathologically diagnosed primary liver carcinoma had surgical resection. Tumors of the five patients were stage T1-T3 N0M0 with maximum diameters of 4.2 to 10 cm. Of the five patients (three men and two women, aged 30 to 69 years), four had hepatocellular carcinoma and one had combined HCC and intrahepatic cholangiocarcinoma. Each sample produced about 3.5 to 7.5 million productive TCRbeta reads, and read depth showed no significant difference between tissue types. Reproducibility between technical replicate repertoires was high, with correlation coefficients above 0.95 and mean shared-clone rates about 0.89. A total of about 35 specimens from 5 patients underwent TCRbeta repertoire sequencing, comprising approximately 25 tumor regions, 5 adjacent noncancerous liver tissues and 5 peripheral blood samples. The study combined TCRbeta repertoire sequencing, expression microarrays and whole-exome sequencing across five regions of each liver tumor, with adjacent normal tissue and blood.

Starting from 500 to 650 ng total RNA, TCRbeta-specific cDNA was produced by reverse transcription with a constant-region primer and ProtoScript II reverse transcriptase. The TCRbeta libraries were prepared through three rounds of nested multiplex PCR following a slightly modified ARM-PCR procedure. Each of the first two PCR rounds ran for roughly 9 cycles using multiplex TRBV1-TRBV30 forward primers together with a Cbeta reverse primer. A final 25-cycle PCR with Deep VentR polymerase added sample barcodes and Illumina adapters. Before sequencing, amplicons of 200-500 bp were gel-purified using a QIAquick gel extraction kit. The TCRbeta amplicons were sequenced with 250-bp paired-end reads on an Illumina HiSeq 2500. In the authors' own workflow: Trimmomatic v0.33 was used to quality-trim the reads, and FLASH v1.2.11 was used to merge paired reads so that full CDR3 sequences could be recovered. V, D and J germline segments were assigned to the rearranged TCRbeta sequences by MiGEC v1.2.1b. Clonotype statistics and Shannon-Wiener diversity indices were computed with VDJtools v1.0.0. Except for diversity analysis, only the 250 most abundant clonotypes of each sample were used in subsequent analyses to reduce sampling bias. TCRdb reprocessed the public reads (quality trimming at Q25 with fastp, clone calling with MiXCR) and kept in-frame beta chains. CDR3 protein sequences are deduplicated, and each keeps its most common genes and DNA. TCRdb, rather than the study authors, made the V and J calls. The sample has a few hundred thousand distinct CDR3 sequences on record, nearly 60% of them singletons. In total, the top ten clones hold about 15% of the sample.

RNA from unsorted whole blood was extracted with TRIzol reagent, and germline DNA was obtained with the DNeasy Blood & Tissue kit. At the time of sampling, the patients had chronic HBV infection and had not received any treatment. Before surgery, approximately 4.3 milliliters of peripheral blood were drawn into K2EDTA tubes. V is clipped by 8 bases and J by 5 bases, and the sequence between their germline boundaries is 16 bases long. The CDR3 holds 13 amino acids from the cysteine to the phenylalanine. The kept DNA is CDR3 alone, 39 bases in frame from the first base. CDR1 and CDR2 are read off the germline V gene as SGHAT and FQNNGV. In this sample, this clonotype turned up a few times. Its antigen is unknown. A much larger clone differs from this one at a single base, so this may be a read error. What the study reported, not specific to this receptor: Consistent with antigen-driven expansion, pairs of tumor regions showed higher repertoire overlap (mean around 35%) than either tumor-adjacent pairs (about 17%) or tumor-blood pairs (roughly 14%). Since the samples were bulk and unsorted, there was no way to compare CD4+ and CD8+ T cell repertoires. A significantly larger repertoire fraction was made up by the top 250 clones in tumors than in blood (p = 0.039). The study included only four to six patients, and the authors note findings should be validated in a larger study. Only the TCR beta chain was sequenced, so true repertoire diversity is likely underestimated because unpaired alpha chains were not captured.

The rearranged segments are TRBV11-2 and TRBJ2-7; there is no confident call for the D gene. This receptor was taken from a woman aged 25 to 39 with primary liver carcinoma and hepatitis B virus infection. Sequenced material: peripheral blood. For the CDR3, the sequence is CASAGVGMHEQYF. The DNA sequence is TGTGCCAGCGCCGGAGTTGGCATGCACGAGCAGTACTTC. Beyond the CDR3, the reference TRBV11-2 and TRBJ2-7 genes provide the residues; the full variable domain reads: EAGVAQSPRYKIIEKRQSVAFWCNPISGHATLYWYQQILGQGPKLLIQFQNNGVVDDSQLPKDRFSAERLKGVDSTLKIQPAKLEDSAVYLCASAGVGMHEQYFGPGTRLTVT.